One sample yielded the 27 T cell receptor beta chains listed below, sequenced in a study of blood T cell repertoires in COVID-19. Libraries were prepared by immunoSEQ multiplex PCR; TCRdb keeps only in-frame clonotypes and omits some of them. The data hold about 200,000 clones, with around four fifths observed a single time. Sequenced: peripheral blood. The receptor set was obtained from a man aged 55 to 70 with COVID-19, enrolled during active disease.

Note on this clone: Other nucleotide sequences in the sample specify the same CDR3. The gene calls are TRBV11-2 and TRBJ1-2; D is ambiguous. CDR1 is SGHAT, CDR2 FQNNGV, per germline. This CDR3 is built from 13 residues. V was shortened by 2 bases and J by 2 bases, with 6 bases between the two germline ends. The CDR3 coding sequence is TGTGCCAGCAGCTTATCGAGGAACTATGGCTACACCTTC. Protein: CASSLSRNYGYTF.

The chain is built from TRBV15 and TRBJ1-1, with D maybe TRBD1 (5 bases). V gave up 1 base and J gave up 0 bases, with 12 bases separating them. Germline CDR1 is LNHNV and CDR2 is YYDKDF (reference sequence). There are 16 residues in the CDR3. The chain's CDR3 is CATSRGPGTMNTEAFF. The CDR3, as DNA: TGTGCCACCAGCAGAGGACCGGGGACTATGAACACTGAAGCTTTCTTT.

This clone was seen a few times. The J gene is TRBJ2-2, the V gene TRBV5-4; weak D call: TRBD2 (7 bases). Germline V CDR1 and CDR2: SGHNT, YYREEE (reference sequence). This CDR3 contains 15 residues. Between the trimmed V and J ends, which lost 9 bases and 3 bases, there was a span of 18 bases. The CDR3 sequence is CATARGGVDTGELFF. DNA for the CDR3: TGTGCCACCGCAAGGGGGGGAGTCGACACCGGGGAGCTGTTTTTT.

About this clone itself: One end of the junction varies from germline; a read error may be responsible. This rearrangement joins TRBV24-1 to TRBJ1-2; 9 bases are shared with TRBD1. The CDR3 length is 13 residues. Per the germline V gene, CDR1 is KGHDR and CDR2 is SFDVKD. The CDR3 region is CATSDRDRAGYTF. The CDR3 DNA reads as TGCGCCACCAGTGATAGGGACAGGGCCGGCTACACCTTC.

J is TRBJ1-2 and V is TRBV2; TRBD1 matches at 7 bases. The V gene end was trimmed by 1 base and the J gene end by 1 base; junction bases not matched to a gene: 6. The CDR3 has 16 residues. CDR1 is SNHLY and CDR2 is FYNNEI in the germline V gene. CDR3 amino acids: CASSEVGTEFNYGYTF. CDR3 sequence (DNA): TGTGCCAGCAGTGAAGTCGGGACAGAGTTTAACTATGGCTACACCTTC.

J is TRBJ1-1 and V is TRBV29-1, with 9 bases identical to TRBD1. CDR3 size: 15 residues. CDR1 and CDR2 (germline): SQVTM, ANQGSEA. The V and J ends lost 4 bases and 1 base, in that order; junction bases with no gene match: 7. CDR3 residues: CSVGNRGRGNTEAFF. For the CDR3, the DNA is TGCAGCGTTGGTAACAGGGGGCGAGGGAACACTGAAGCTTTCTTT.

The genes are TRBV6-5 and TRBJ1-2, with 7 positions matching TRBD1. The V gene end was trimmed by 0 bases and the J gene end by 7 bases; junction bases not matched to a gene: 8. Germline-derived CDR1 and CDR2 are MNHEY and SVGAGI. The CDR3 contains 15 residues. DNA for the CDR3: TGTGCCAGCAGTTACTCCGGTGGCAGGGGGGCTGGCTACACCTTC. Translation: CASSYSGGRGAGYTF.

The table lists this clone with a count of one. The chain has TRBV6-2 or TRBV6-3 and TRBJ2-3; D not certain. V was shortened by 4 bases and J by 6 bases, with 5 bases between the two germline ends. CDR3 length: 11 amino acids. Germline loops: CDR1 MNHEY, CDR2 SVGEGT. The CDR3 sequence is CASSFADTQYF. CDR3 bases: TGTGCCAGCAGTTTTGCGGATACGCAGTATTTT.

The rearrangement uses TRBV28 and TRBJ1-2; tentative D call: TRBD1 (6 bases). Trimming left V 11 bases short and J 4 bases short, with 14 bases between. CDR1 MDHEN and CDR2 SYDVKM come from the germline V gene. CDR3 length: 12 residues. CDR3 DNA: TGTGCCGAGGGGGGGCCGAGCTATGGCTACACCTTC. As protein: CAEGGPSYGYTF.

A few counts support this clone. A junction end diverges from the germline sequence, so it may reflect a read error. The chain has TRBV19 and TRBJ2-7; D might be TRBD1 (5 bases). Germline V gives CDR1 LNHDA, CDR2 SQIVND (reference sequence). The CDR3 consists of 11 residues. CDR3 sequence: CASSIAGRTFF. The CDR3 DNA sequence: TGTGCCAGTAGTATAGCGGGCAGGACATTCTTC.

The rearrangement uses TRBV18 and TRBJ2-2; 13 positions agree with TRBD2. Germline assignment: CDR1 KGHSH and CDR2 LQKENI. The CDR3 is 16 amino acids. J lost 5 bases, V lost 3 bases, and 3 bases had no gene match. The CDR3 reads CASSPGLAGVTGELFF. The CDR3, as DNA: TGTGCCAGCTCACCCGGACTAGCGGGAGTTACCGGGGAGCTGTTTTTT. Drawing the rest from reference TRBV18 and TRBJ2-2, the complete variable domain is NAGVMQNPRHLVRRRGQEARLRCSPMKGHSHVYWYRQLPEEGLKFMVYLQKENIIDESGMPKERFSAEFPKEGPSILRIQQVVRGDSAAYFCASSPGLAGVTGELFFGEGSRLTVL.

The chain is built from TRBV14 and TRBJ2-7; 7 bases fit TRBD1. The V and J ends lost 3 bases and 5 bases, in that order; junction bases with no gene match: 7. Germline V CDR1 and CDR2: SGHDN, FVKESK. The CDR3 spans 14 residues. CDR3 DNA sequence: TGTGCCAGCAGCCAGCTGGACAGGATCCACGAGCAGTACTTC. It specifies CASSQLDRIHEQYF.

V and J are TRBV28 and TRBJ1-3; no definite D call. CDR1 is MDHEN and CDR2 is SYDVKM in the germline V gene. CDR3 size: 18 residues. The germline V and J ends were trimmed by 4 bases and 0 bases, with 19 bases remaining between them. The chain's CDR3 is CASSYYPAAKSSGNTIYF. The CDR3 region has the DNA TGTGCCAGCAGTTACTACCCCGCGGCGAAATCCTCTGGAAACACCATATATTTT.

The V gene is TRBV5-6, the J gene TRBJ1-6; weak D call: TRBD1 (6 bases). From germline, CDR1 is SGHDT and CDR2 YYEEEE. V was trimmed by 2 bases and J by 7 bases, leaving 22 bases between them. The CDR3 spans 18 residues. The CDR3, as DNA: TGTGCCAGCAGCTTAAACGGCAGGGGATCGGTAAACAATTCACCCCTCCACTTT. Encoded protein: CASSLNGRGSVNNSPLHF.

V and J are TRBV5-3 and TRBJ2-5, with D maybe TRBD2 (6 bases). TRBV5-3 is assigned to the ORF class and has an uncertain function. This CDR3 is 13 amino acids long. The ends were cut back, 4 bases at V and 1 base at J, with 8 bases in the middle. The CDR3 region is CARSRDSQETQYF. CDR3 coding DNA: TGTGCCAGAAGCCGGGACTCCCAAGAGACCCAGTACTTC.

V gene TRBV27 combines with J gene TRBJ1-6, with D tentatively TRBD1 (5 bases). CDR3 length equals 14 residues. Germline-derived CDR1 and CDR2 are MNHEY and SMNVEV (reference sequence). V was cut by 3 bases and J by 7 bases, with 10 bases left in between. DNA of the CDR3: TGTGCCAGCAGTTTGGTCAGGGCGAATTCACCCCTCCACTTT. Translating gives CASSLVRANSPLHF.

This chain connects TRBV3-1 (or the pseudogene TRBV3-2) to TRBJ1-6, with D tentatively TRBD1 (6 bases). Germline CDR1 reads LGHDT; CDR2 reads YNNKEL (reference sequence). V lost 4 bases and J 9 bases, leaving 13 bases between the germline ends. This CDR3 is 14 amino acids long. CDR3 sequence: CASSPGGARSPLHF. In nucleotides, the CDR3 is TGTGCCAGCAGCCCGGGGGGGGCCCGTTCACCCCTCCACTTT.

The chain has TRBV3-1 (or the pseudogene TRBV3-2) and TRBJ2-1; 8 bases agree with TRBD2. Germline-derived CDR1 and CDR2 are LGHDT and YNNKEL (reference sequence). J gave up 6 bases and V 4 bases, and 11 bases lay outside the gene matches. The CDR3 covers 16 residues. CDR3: CASSLRTSRRVNEQFF. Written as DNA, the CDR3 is TGTGCCAGCAGCCTCAGGACTAGCCGGAGGGTCAATGAGCAGTTCTTC.

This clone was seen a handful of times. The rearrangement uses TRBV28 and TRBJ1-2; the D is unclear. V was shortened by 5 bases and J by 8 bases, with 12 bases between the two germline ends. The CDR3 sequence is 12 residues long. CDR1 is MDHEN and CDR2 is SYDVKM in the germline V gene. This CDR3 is CASSREIGGYTF. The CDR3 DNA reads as TGTGCCAGCAGTCGAGAGATCGGGGGCTACACCTTC.

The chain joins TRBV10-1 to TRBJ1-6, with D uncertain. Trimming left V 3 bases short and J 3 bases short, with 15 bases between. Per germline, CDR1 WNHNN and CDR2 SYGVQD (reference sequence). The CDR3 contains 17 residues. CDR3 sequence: CASSDVDVAYYNSPLHF. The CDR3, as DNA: TGCGCCAGCAGTGACGTAGACGTAGCCTACTATAATTCACCCCTCCACTTT.

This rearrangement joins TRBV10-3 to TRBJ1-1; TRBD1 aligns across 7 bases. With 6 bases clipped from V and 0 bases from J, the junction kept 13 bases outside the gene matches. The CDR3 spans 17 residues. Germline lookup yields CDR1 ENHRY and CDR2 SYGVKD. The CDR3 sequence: CAISLGQLRGMNTEAFF. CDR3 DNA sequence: TGTGCCATCAGCCTGGGACAGCTAAGAGGTATGAACACTGAAGCTTTCTTT.

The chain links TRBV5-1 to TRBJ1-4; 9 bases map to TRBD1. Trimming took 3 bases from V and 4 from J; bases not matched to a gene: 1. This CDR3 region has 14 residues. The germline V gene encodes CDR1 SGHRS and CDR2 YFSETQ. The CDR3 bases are TGCGCCAGCAGCTCGGACAGGGGTAATGAAAAACTGTTTTTT. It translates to CASSSDRGNEKLFF.

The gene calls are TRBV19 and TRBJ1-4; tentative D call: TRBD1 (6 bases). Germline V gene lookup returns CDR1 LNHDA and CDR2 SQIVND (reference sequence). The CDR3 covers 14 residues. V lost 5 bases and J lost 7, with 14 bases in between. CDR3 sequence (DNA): TGTGCCAGTAGTTTAGGGGGGCCAGGTGAAAAACTGTTTTTT. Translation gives CASSLGGPGEKLFF.

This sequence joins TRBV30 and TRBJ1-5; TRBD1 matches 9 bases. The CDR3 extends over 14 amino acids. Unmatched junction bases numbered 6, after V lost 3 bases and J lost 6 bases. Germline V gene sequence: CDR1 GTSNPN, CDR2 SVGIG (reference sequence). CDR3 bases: TGTGCCTGGAGGGGGACAGGGAACGTTCAGCCCCAGCATTTT. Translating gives CAWRGTGNVQPQHF.

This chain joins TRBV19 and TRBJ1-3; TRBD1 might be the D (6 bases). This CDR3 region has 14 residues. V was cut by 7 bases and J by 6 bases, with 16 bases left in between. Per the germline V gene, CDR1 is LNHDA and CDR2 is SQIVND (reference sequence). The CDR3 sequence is CASKTAGEENTIYF. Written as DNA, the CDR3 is TGTGCCAGTAAAACCGCAGGGGAAGAAAACACCATATATTTT.

DNA for the CDR3: TGTGCCAGCAGCTTAGCTCAGTCCTATGGCTACACCTTC. Translating gives CASSLAQSYGYTF. The rearrangement joins TRBV7-2 to TRBJ1-2; D is ambiguous. Germline CDR1 reads SGHTA; CDR2 reads FQGNSA. Between the trimmed V and J ends, which lost 0 bases and 4 bases, there was a span of 6 bases. CDR3 length: 13 residues.

In nucleotides, the CDR3 is TGTGCCAGCAGCGGCGGGACAGGGGGCGCGGAGACCCAGTACTTC. Translation: CASSGGTGGAETQYF. This chain joins TRBV7-6 and TRBJ2-5; 12 nucleotides agree with TRBD1. The germline V gene encodes CDR1 SGHVS and CDR2 FNYEAQ. V shed 5 bases, J shed 5 bases, and the junction held 6 bases outside the gene matches. This CDR3 has 15 amino acids.